This T cell receptor beta chain is from a study of post-analysis software for immune sequencing data (dated by TCRdb to the mid-2010s). In terms of the full investigation: Recorded disease courses included relapsing-remitting, secondary progressive and progressive-relapsing multiple sclerosis, with some patients lacking subtype annotation. A subset of samples was prepared in parallel using single-end sample barcoding, then pooled and co-amplified after Illumina adapter ligation. The patient repertoires were set against about 10 previously published healthy control repertoires from donors whose ages ranged from about 6 to 25 years. The investigation overall reported the following: Patients showed significantly higher frequencies than controls for roughly five TRBV segments, among them TRBV5-6, TRBV5-1 and TRBV20-1. When samples were clustered directly using the F measure, samples prepared in the same batch co-clustered strongly, which prompted a batch-effect correction. The multiple sclerosis patient group was slightly younger than the control group. Compared with controls, multiple sclerosis patients had significantly lower normalized Chao1 diversity, a finding suggesting substantial peripheral T-cell clonal expansion.

Receptor amplification or capture employed PCR. These reads were obtained on an Illumina HiSeq 2500. Unique molecular identifiers were incorporated into TCR beta cDNA libraries to reduce PCR and sequencing biases. About 0.5 million cDNA molecules were obtained for every 1 to 10 million input T cells, so each molecule roughly corresponded to one T cell. Patient libraries were prepared and sequenced with the same protocol used for the earlier healthy control dataset. Within a given batch, samples were prepared together, multiplexed and sequenced on the same HiSeq lane. The paper's data handling went like this. MIGEC was used to process the raw barcoded reads, and molecular identifier groups with only a single read were discarded before consensus assembly and CDR3 extraction. Clonotype tables were post-analysed with VDJtools, normalizing diversity by down-sampling all datasets to the smallest sample size. In repertoire overlap clustering, CDR3 amino acid sequences, but not nucleotide sequences, were matched to correct batch-related cross-sample contamination. The public sequencing data were trimmed at Q25 with fastp and processed into clonotypes with MiXCR by TCRdb, which kept only in-frame beta chains. Records with the same CDR3 protein are collapsed into one entry carrying the most frequent genes and DNA. These V and J calls derive from TCRdb rather than the authors' analysis. The sample includes over 150,000 distinct CDR3 sequences, with about 32% observed a single time. The top ten hold approximately 1.4% of the sample.

In this sample, this clonotype turned up many times. Which antigen it targets is not known. There are no base qualities to consult, and no much larger clone falls within one base. The cysteine opens and the phenylalanine closes a CDR3 of 15 amino acids. Of the read, only the CDR3 DNA is kept; its 45 bases are in frame from base 1. The V end gives up 7 bases and the J end 8 bases, leaving 13 bases in the junction not matched to a gene. The germline V gene encodes CDR1 SEHNR and CDR2 FQNEAQ (reference sequence). TCR beta repertoires were profiled from peripheral blood of about a dozen young patients with multiple sclerosis to demonstrate the VDJtools post-analysis software. Multiple sclerosis patients were children and adolescents aged about 6 to 16 years.

The specimen sequenced was blood. The chain links TRBV7-9 with TRBJ2-1; TRBD2 agrees with 8 junctional bases. The sequence was obtained from a girl under 18 with multiple sclerosis. The DNA sequence follows: TGTGCCAGCACCCAAGGGGCGGGAGGTCTTTATGAGCAGTTCTTC. Translated, this is CASTQGAGGLYEQFF.